A selection of T cell receptor beta chains follows, all from one sample in a study of cytomegalovirus exposure and HLA in healthy donors. This table comes from immunoSEQ multiplex PCR, and its TCRdb copy is limited to in-frame clones, with some not included. The sample records more than 120,000 clones, roughly 87% being singletons. The sequenced sample consisted of PBMCs. Source of these receptors: a man aged 18 to 35 in good health and CMV-seropositive. The CDR3 runs from the conserved cysteine through the conserved F or W. A D gene is named only where the DNA matches it firmly. Only some rows state a clone size, as once, few, many or a class for expanded clones.

abundance: -; d_gene: TRBD1; j_gene: TRBJ2-7; v_gene: TRBV27; CDR3aa: CASSPSPFIRQGTYEQYF; CDR3nt: TGTGCCAGCAGTCCCTCTCCATTTATTAGACAGGGAACCTACGAGCAGTACTTC
abundance: -; d_gene: TRBD2; j_gene: TRBJ2-1; v_gene: TRBV15; CDR3aa: CATSQRGNNEQFF; CDR3nt: TGTGCCACCAGCCAGCGGGGAAACAATGAGCAGTTCTTC
abundance: -; d_gene: TRBD1; j_gene: TRBJ2-2; v_gene: TRBV10-3; CDR3aa: CAISQRQGNTGELFF; CDR3nt: TGTGCCATCAGTCAGAGACAGGGGAACACCGGGGAGCTGTTTTTT
abundance: -; d_gene: -; j_gene: TRBJ1-2; v_gene: TRBV6-5; CDR3aa: CASSYSRGALNYGYTF; CDR3nt: TGTGCCAGCAGTTACTCGAGAGGAGCCCTTAACTATGGCTACACCTTC
abundance: many; d_gene: -; j_gene: TRBJ1-1; v_gene: TRBV28; CDR3aa: CASSEFRGTEAFF; CDR3nt: TGTGCCAGCTCCGAGTTCCGTGGCACTGAAGCTTTCTTT
abundance: -; d_gene: TRBD2; j_gene: TRBJ2-5; v_gene: TRBV5-1; CDR3aa: CASSSGTRGQETQYF; CDR3nt: TGCGCCAGCAGCTCCGGGACTAGGGGACAAGAGACCCAGTACTTC
abundance: -; d_gene: -; j_gene: TRBJ1-2; v_gene: TRBV15; CDR3aa: CATSRAGKGGYTF; CDR3nt: TGTGCCACCAGCAGGGCGGGAAAAGGCGGCTACACCTTC
abundance: -; d_gene: TRBD2; j_gene: TRBJ2-1; v_gene: TRBV15; CDR3aa: CATSRPLSGRGYNEQFF; CDR3nt: TGTGCCACCAGCAGACCACTTAGCGGGAGAGGGTACAATGAGCAGTTCTTC
abundance: -; d_gene: -; j_gene: TRBJ2-5; v_gene: TRBV10-3; CDR3aa: CAISESGTQYF; CDR3nt: TGTGCCATCAGTGAGTCCGGGACCCAGTACTTC
abundance: -; d_gene: TRBD1; j_gene: TRBJ2-2; v_gene: TRBV5-1; CDR3aa: CASSFGQGDGELFF; CDR3nt: TGCGCCAGCAGCTTCGGGCAGGGGGACGGGGAGCTGTTTTTT
abundance: -; d_gene: -; j_gene: TRBJ2-1; v_gene: TRBV15; CDR3aa: CATSKRGIEQFF; CDR3nt: TGTGCCACCAGCAAAAGAGGGATCGAGCAGTTCTTC
abundance: -; d_gene: -; j_gene: TRBJ1-5; v_gene: TRBV19; CDR3aa: CASSIPDQPQHF; CDR3nt: TGTGCCAGTAGTATTCCCGATCAGCCCCAGCATTTT
abundance: -; d_gene: -; j_gene: TRBJ2-7; v_gene: TRBV7-2; CDR3aa: CASSLVIPGEQYF; CDR3nt: TGTGCCAGCAGCTTAGTTATACCAGGCGAGCAGTACTTC
abundance: -; d_gene: TRBD1; j_gene: TRBJ1-2; v_gene: TRBV5-1; CDR3aa: CASSLQGAIGYTF; CDR3nt: TGCGCCAGCAGCTTACAGGGGGCAATTGGCTACACCTTC
abundance: -; d_gene: TRBD2; j_gene: TRBJ2-1; v_gene: TRBV5-1; CDR3aa: CASSPLAEANEQFF; CDR3nt: TGCGCCAGCAGCCCCCTAGCGGAGGCCAATGAGCAGTTCTTC
abundance: -; d_gene: TRBD1; j_gene: TRBJ1-5; v_gene: TRBV19; CDR3aa: CASSEDRGIINQPQHF; CDR3nt: TGTGCCAGTAGTGAGGACAGGGGAATTATAAATCAGCCCCAGCATTTT
abundance: -; d_gene: -; j_gene: TRBJ1-5; v_gene: TRBV27; CDR3aa: CASSLGENQPQHF; CDR3nt: TGTGCCAGCAGTTTAGGGGAGAATCAGCCCCAGCATTTT
abundance: -; d_gene: TRBD2; j_gene: TRBJ2-1; v_gene: TRBV10-1; CDR3aa: CASPGLAPSYNEQFF; CDR3nt: TGCGCCAGCCCGGGACTAGCGCCCTCCTACAATGAGCAGTTCTTC
abundance: few; d_gene: TRBD1; j_gene: TRBJ1-1; v_gene: TRBV29-1; CDR3aa: CSVDWGQHTEAFF; CDR3nt: TGCAGCGTGGACTGGGGACAGCACACTGAAGCTTTCTTT
abundance: few; d_gene: -; j_gene: TRBJ2-2; v_gene: TRBV19; CDR3aa: CASSIQRGGELFF; CDR3nt: TGTGCCAGTAGTATCCAGCGTGGCGGGGAGCTGTTTTTT
abundance: -; d_gene: -; j_gene: TRBJ1-3; v_gene: TRBV6-5; CDR3aa: CASIGPGDSGNTIYF; CDR3nt: TGTGCCAGCATCGGCCCAGGGGACTCTGGAAACACCATATATTTT
abundance: -; d_gene: -; j_gene: TRBJ1-3; v_gene: TRBV6-5; CDR3aa: CASTPRVGNTIYF; CDR3nt: TGTGCCAGCACCCCCAGGGTTGGAAACACCATATATTTT
abundance: few; d_gene: -; j_gene: TRBJ1-2; v_gene: TRBV7-9; CDR3aa: CASSLGGGNYGYTF; CDR3nt: TGTGCCAGCAGCTTGGGCGGGGGCAACTATGGCTACACCTTC
abundance: few; d_gene: -; j_gene: TRBJ2-7; v_gene: TRBV14; CDR3aa: CASSLGTKQYF; CDR3nt: TGTGCCAGCAGCCTCGGGACAAAGCAGTACTTC
abundance: -; d_gene: TRBD2; j_gene: TRBJ2-1; v_gene: TRBV7-3; CDR3aa: CASSQLLTRGDYNEQFF; CDR3nt: TGTGCCAGCAGCCAGCTACTAACGCGGGGGGATTACAATGAGCAGTTCTTC
abundance: -; d_gene: -; j_gene: TRBJ1-3; v_gene: TRBV19; CDR3aa: CASSTTPGQSSGNTIYF; CDR3nt: TGTGCCAGTAGTACCACCCCCGGACAGAGCTCTGGAAACACCATATATTTT
abundance: once; d_gene: TRBD1; j_gene: TRBJ2-3; v_gene: TRBV19; CDR3aa: CASSSRQGVTDTQYF; CDR3nt: TGTGCCAGTAGTTCGCGGCAGGGGGTCACAGATACGCAGTATTTT
abundance: -; d_gene: TRBD1; j_gene: TRBJ2-2; v_gene: TRBV19; CDR3aa: CASSRGGQGIGELFF; CDR3nt: TGTGCCAGTAGTCGGGGGGGACAGGGGATCGGGGAGCTGTTTTTT
abundance: -; d_gene: -; j_gene: TRBJ2-3; v_gene: TRBV7-9; CDR3aa: CASSPSGVLADTQYF; CDR3nt: TGTGCCAGCAGCCCATCAGGGGTTTTGGCAGATACGCAGTATTTT
abundance: -; d_gene: -; j_gene: TRBJ1-1; v_gene: TRBV11-2; CDR3aa: CASSLGLGAEAFF; CDR3nt: TGTGCCAGCAGCTTAGGATTGGGAGCTGAAGCTTTCTTT
abundance: -; d_gene: TRBD1; j_gene: TRBJ1-4; v_gene: TRBV5-1; CDR3aa: CASSLAPTGTNEKLFF; CDR3nt: TGCGCCAGCAGCTTGGCCCCGACAGGGACTAATGAAAAACTGTTTTTT
abundance: -; d_gene: TRBD1; j_gene: TRBJ2-7; v_gene: TRBV18; CDR3aa: CASSPGTVEQYF; CDR3nt: TGTGCCAGCTCACCTGGGACAGTCGAGCAGTACTTC
abundance: -; d_gene: -; j_gene: TRBJ1-4; v_gene: TRBV2; CDR3aa: CASSEWGGDIPSEKLFF; CDR3nt: TGTGCCAGCAGCGAATGGGGGGGTGACATACCTAGTGAAAAACTGTTTTTT
abundance: -; d_gene: -; j_gene: TRBJ1-2; v_gene: TRBV6-1; CDR3aa: CASSLWQAGDGYTF; CDR3nt: TGTGCCAGCAGTTTGTGGCAGGCCGGCGATGGCTACACCTTC
abundance: -; d_gene: TRBD1; j_gene: TRBJ2-2; v_gene: TRBV6-5; CDR3aa: CASRDRGAGELFF; CDR3nt: TGTGCCAGCCGCGACAGGGGAGCCGGGGAGCTGTTTTTT
abundance: -; d_gene: TRBD2; j_gene: TRBJ2-1; v_gene: TRBV10-2; CDR3aa: CASSEHRRTSTYNEQFF; CDR3nt: TGCGCCAGCAGTGAGCATCGGAGGACTAGCACCTACAATGAGCAGTTCTTC
abundance: -; d_gene: TRBD1; j_gene: TRBJ2-3; v_gene: TRBV5-1; CDR3aa: CASSLRTGISDTQYF; CDR3nt: TGCGCCAGCAGCTTGCGGACAGGGATTTCAGATACGCAGTATTTT
abundance: -; d_gene: -; j_gene: TRBJ2-1; v_gene: TRBV6-5; CDR3aa: CASSYSTSPNEQFF; CDR3nt: TGTGCCAGCAGTTACTCTACTAGCCCTAATGAGCAGTTCTTC
abundance: -; d_gene: -; j_gene: TRBJ2-2; v_gene: TRBV9; CDR3aa: CASSVNSPGELFF; CDR3nt: TGTGCCAGCAGCGTAAACAGTCCTGGGGAGCTGTTTTTT
abundance: once; d_gene: -; j_gene: TRBJ2-2; v_gene: TRBV9; CDR3aa: CASSVAQGRPELFF; CDR3nt: TGTGCCAGCAGCGTAGCTCAGGGGCGCCCGGAGCTGTTTTTT
abundance: -; d_gene: -; j_gene: TRBJ2-7; v_gene: TRBV7-9; CDR3aa: CASSLAQVSEQYF; CDR3nt: TGTGCCAGCAGCTTAGCCCAGGTTAGCGAGCAGTACTTC
abundance: -; d_gene: -; j_gene: TRBJ2-5; v_gene: TRBV5-1; CDR3aa: CASSLNGYQETQYF; CDR3nt: TGCGCCAGCAGCTTGAACGGGTACCAAGAGACCCAGTACTTC
abundance: -; d_gene: TRBD2; j_gene: TRBJ2-1; v_gene: TRBV5-1; CDR3aa: CASSRLATGQVNEQFF; CDR3nt: TGCGCCAGCAGCCGACTAGCGACAGGACAAGTGAATGAGCAGTTCTTC
abundance: -; d_gene: TRBD1; j_gene: TRBJ1-5; v_gene: TRBV2; CDR3aa: CASSSDRGTNQPQHF; CDR3nt: TGTGCCAGCAGCAGCGACAGGGGCACTAATCAGCCCCAGCATTTT
abundance: -; d_gene: TRBD1; j_gene: TRBJ2-1; v_gene: TRBV9; CDR3aa: CASSASRRTGGLDEQFF; CDR3nt: TGTGCCAGCAGCGCCTCCAGGAGGACAGGCGGACTCGATGAGCAGTTCTTC
abundance: once; d_gene: -; j_gene: TRBJ2-1; v_gene: TRBV7-2; CDR3aa: CASSSDRRSNEQFF; CDR3nt: TGTGCCAGCAGTTCCGACAGGAGAAGTAATGAGCAGTTCTTC
abundance: -; d_gene: -; j_gene: TRBJ1-5; v_gene: TRBV7-9; CDR3aa: CASSLDRVGRPQHF; CDR3nt: TGTGCCAGCAGCTTAGATCGGGTGGGGCGGCCCCAGCATTTT
abundance: -; d_gene: -; j_gene: TRBJ1-5; v_gene: TRBV15; CDR3aa: CATSPSNQPQHF; CDR3nt: TGTGCCACCAGCCCTTCGAATCAGCCCCAGCATTTT